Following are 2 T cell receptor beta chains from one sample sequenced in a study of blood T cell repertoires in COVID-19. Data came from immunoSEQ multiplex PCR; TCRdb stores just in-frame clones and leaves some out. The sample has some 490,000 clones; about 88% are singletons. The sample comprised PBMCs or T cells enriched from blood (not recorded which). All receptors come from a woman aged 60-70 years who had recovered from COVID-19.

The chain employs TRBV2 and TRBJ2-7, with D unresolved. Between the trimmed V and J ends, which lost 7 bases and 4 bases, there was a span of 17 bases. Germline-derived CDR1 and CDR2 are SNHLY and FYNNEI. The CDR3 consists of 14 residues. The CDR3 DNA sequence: TGTGCCAGCAAACCCGGTTCAGGTCAGTACGAGCAGTACTTC. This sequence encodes CASKPGSGQYEQYF.

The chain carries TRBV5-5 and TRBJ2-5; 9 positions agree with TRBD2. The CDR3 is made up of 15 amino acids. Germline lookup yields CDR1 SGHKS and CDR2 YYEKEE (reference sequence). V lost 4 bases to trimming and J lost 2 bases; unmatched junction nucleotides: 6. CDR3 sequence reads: CASSEIAGAQETQYF. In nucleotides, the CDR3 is TGTGCCAGCAGCGAAATAGCGGGGGCTCAAGAGACCCAGTACTTC.